One sample yielded the 23 T cell receptor beta chains listed below, sequenced in a study of blood T cells in healthy people across ages (dated by TCRdb to the mid-2010s). The method behind the library was 5' RACE. Sequencer: Illumina HiSeq 2500. A second PCR of roughly 7 to 11 cycles was performed with a sample-barcoded 5' primer and a J-beta primer mix. Using fastp at Q25 and MiXCR, TCRdb reprocessed the public reads and kept productive beta chains. Here each entry gathers all rows of one CDR3 protein and keeps the most common genes and DNA. Counted in this sample were more than 900,000 distinct CDR3 sequences; roughly 28% of them appeared once. The ten largest make up roughly 10% of the sample. These same records also appear under a second study, on T cells of mothers and their children.

The material sequenced was blood. The source of these receptors is a woman in her thirties or forties in good health.

This clonotype was detected a few times. The chain couples TRBV5-8 to TRBJ1-2, with D possibly being TRBD1 (6 bases). The CDR3 is made up of 15 amino acids. The germline CDR1 and CDR2 sequences are SGHTS and YDEGEE. V was clipped by 4 bases and J by 5 bases, with 18 bases between them. The CDR3 DNA is TGTGCCAGCAGCCTACCGCGGGGGCTGGAGTATGGCTACACCTTC. It specifies CASSLPRGLEYGYTF.

This clonotype occurred a few times. The chain recombines TRBV9 with TRBJ1-2; 7 bases align to TRBD1. CDR1 and CDR2 from the germline V gene are SGDLS and YYNGEE. The CDR3 is made up of 14 amino acids. V was clipped by 3 bases and J by 2 bases; unmatched bases: 4. The CDR3 loop reads CASSAETGNYGYTF. CDR3 DNA: TGTGCCAGCAGCGCCGAGACAGGGAACTATGGCTACACCTTC.

This chain uses TRBV28 with TRBJ1-1; D uncertain. V lost 5 bases to trimming and J lost 7 bases, with 14 bases between them. Per the germline V gene, CDR1 is MDHEN and CDR2 is SYDVKM. The CDR3 extends over 13 amino acids. CDR3 nucleotides: TGTGCCAGCAGTCCTGGATCAGTTGGTGAAGCTTTCTTT. Translating gives CASSPGSVGEAFF.

CDR3 in amino acids: CASSLKGPLGGYTF. The CDR3 DNA is TGTGCCAGCAGCTTGAAGGGTCCATTAGGTGGCTACACCTTC. The genes are TRBV5-6 and TRBJ1-2, with D unresolved. The V gene lost 1 base and the J gene lost 7 bases, with 14 bases spanning the gap. CDR3 length equals 14 residues. The germline gives CDR1 SGHDT, CDR2 YYEEEE.

In regard to this clonotype: This may be a read error, as it is one base from a much larger clone. The V and J genes are TRBV7-9 and TRBJ2-1; TRBD2 aligns across 8 bases. The germline gives CDR1 SEHNR, CDR2 FQNEAQ (reference sequence). The CDR3 consists of 16 residues. CDR3 DNA sequence: TGTGCCAGCAGCTCCGGGGGGGCAGTCCAAAACAATGAGCAGTTATTC. It encodes CASSSGGAVQNNEQLF.

The rearrangement links TRBV2 to TRBJ2-3; the D gene is possibly TRBD1 (6 bases). This CDR3 spans 14 amino acids. CDR1 is SNHLY, CDR2 FYNNEI, per germline. V dropped 7 bases and J dropped 0 bases, with 11 bases sitting between them. CDR3 in amino acids: CASNPGTSTDTQYF. CDR3 nucleotide sequence: TGTGCCAGCAACCCCGGGACAAGCACAGATACGCAGTATTTT.

The rearrangement links TRBV5-1 to TRBJ2-3; TRBD1 aligns across 8 bases. The CDR3 contains 15 residues. Germline CDR1 is SGHRS and CDR2 is YFSETQ. V shed 0 bases, J shed 4 bases, and the junction held 4 bases outside the gene matches. CDR3: CASSLEDRDADTQYF. CDR3 DNA sequence: TGCGCCAGCAGCTTGGAGGACAGGGACGCAGATACGCAGTATTTT.

V gene TRBV5-1 combines with J gene TRBJ1-1; D unclear. The CDR3 totals 15 residues. Germline V lookup: CDR1 SGHRS, CDR2 YFSETQ. V was pared by 2 bases and J by 0 bases, with 11 bases between. CDR3 nucleotide sequence: TGCGCCAGCAGCTTTGGACGGCAGGTGAACACTGAAGCTTTCTTT. It codes for CASSFGRQVNTEAFF.

V is TRBV20-1 and J is TRBJ2-5, with a tentative D call TRBD1 (5 bases). The assigned J gene may be wrong: the sequence end matches TRBJ2-7 better. CDR1 and CDR2 from the germline V gene are DFQATT and SNEGSKA (reference sequence). This CDR3 has 13 amino acids. The chain's CDR3 is CSARQNLYGEQYF. In nucleotides, the CDR3 is TGCAGTGCAAGACAGAACCTCTACGGCGAGCAGTACTTC.

This clonotype has a count of ten or more. The chain employs TRBV10-3 and TRBJ2-3; 9 bases match TRBD1. The CDR3 is 16 residues long. V was pared by 2 bases and J by 1 base, with 4 bases of the junction left unmatched. CDR1 ENHRY and CDR2 SYGVKD come from the germline V gene. The CDR3 here is CAISERDRDGTDTQYF. DNA of the CDR3: TGTGCCATCAGTGAGCGGGACAGGGACGGCACAGATACGCAGTATTTT.

This clonotype was seen more than once but under ten times. This may come from a read error, since a much larger clone is one base off. The genes are TRBV5-1 and TRBJ1-2; weak D call: TRBD1 (6 bases). Between the trimmed V and J ends, which lost 3 bases and 6 bases, there was a span of 21 bases. The CDR3 loop spans 16 amino acids. From germline, CDR1 is SGHRS and CDR2 YFSETQ. CDR3 residues: CASSSDPGRGPNGYTF. CDR3 coding DNA: TGCGCCAGCAGCTCGGACCCGGGACGGGGGCCAAATGGCTACACCTTC.

This clonotype was detected ten times or more. The chain carries TRBV4-2 and TRBJ1-2; 7 bases line up with TRBD1. Germline lookup yields CDR1 LGHNA and CDR2 YNFKEQ. CDR3 length equals 16 residues. The V gene end was trimmed by 1 base and the J gene end by 5 bases; junction bases not matched to a gene: 10. Here the CDR3 reads CASSQGDSPLTYGYTF. DNA of the CDR3: TGTGCCAGCAGCCAAGGGGACAGTCCTCTCACATATGGCTACACCTTC.

This clonotype has only a few counts. The chain uses TRBV28 and TRBJ2-1, with a weak D call TRBD1 (5 bases). The germline CDR1 and CDR2 sequences are MDHEN and SYDVKM. The CDR3 length is 15 residues. V lost 3 bases and J lost 3, with 12 bases in between. CDR3 coding DNA: TGTGCCAGCAGTTTTGGGGCCCCCGGCTACAATGAGCAGTTCTTC. Its translation is CASSFGAPGYNEQFF.

The chain has TRBV27 and TRBJ1-1; 8 bases fit TRBD1. The CDR3 sequence is 14 residues long. CDR1 and CDR2 from the germline V gene are MNHEY and SMNVEV (reference sequence). Trimming removed 5 bases from V and 11 bases from J; junction bases left unmatched: 13. The CDR3 spells CASSPNSRGRSAFF. CDR3 sequence (DNA): TGTGCCAGCAGTCCCAATAGCAGGGGGCGTTCGGCTTTCTTT.

The chain is built from TRBV3-1 and TRBJ2-5; D ambiguous. V was shortened by 1 base and J by 5 bases, with 17 bases between the two germline ends. Germline-derived CDR1 and CDR2 are LGHDT and YNNKEL (reference sequence). This CDR3 is 16 amino acids long. CDR3 region: CASSQARQLKGETQYF. The CDR3 nucleotides read TGTGCCAGCAGCCAAGCGCGTCAGTTAAAAGGCGAGACCCAGTACTTC.

This clonotype was counted at least ten times. The genes are TRBV29-1 and TRBJ2-2; D might be TRBD1 or TRBD2, each matching 5 bases. The CDR3 has 16 residues. CDR1 is SQVTM, CDR2 ANQGSEA, per germline. Trimming took 5 bases from V and 2 from J, leaving 18 bases between them. The CDR3 region has the DNA TGCAGCGTTAAGACCGGGACCCTAGGAAACACCGGGGAGCTGTTTTTT. It translates to CSVKTGTLGNTGELFF.

This clonotype was detected only once. A much larger clone is a single base away; this may be a read error. The J gene is TRBJ2-1, the V gene TRBV7-6; D remains ambiguous. V lost 1 base and J 10 bases, leaving 14 bases between the germline ends. Germline CDR1 reads SGHVS; CDR2 reads FNYEAQ. This CDR3 is built from 14 residues. CDR3 in DNA: TGTGCCAGCAGCTTAGGGGTGAAACCCTACGAGCAGTTCTTC. It codes for CASSLGVKPYEQFF.

This clonotype was detected only a few times. The V call is TRBV27, the J call TRBJ2-6; D could derive from TRBD1 or TRBD2 (7 bases each). Per the germline V gene, CDR1 is MNHEY and CDR2 is SMNVEV (reference sequence). V was shortened by 5 bases and J by 6 bases, with 23 bases between the two germline ends. This CDR3 has 18 amino acids. The CDR3 sequence: CASSGGEGAPLEANVLTF. The CDR3 DNA follows: TGTGCCAGCAGTGGTGGGGAGGGGGCTCCTCTGGAGGCCAACGTCCTGACTTTC. Full variable domain (remainder filled in from reference TRBV27 and TRBJ2-6): EAQVTQNPRYLITVTGKKLTVTCSQNMNHEYMSWYRQDPGLGLRQIYYSMNVEVTDKGDVPEGYKVSRKEKRNFPLILESPSPNQTSLYFCASSGGEGAPLEANVLTFGAGSRLTVL.

The table lists this clonotype with a few counts. The chain combines TRBV11-2 with TRBJ2-5; D not resolved. This CDR3 spans 12 amino acids. The V end lost 4 bases, the J end lost 9 bases, and 12 bases lay between the germline ends. Germline values: CDR1 SGHAT, CDR2 FQNNGV. CDR3 in DNA: TGTGCCAGCAGCTCTCCGCCCAAGCCCCAGTACTTC. Protein product: CASSSPPKPQYF.

There are many counts of this clonotype. V is TRBV18 and J is TRBJ2-5; 9 bases match TRBD1. The end of the DNA is better explained by TRBJ2-7, so the J call may be wrong. Germline CDR1 reads KGHSH; CDR2 reads LQKENI. The CDR3 sequence is 14 residues long. The CDR3 reads CASSPDRGLVEQYF. The DNA for the CDR3 is TGTGCCAGCTCACCAGACAGGGGGTTAGTCGAGCAGTACTTC.

The genes are TRBV5-1 and TRBJ2-1, with 11 bases fitting TRBD1. V was pared by 0 bases and J by 13 bases, with 12 bases of the junction left unmatched. This CDR3 has 16 amino acids. The germline V gene has CDR1 SGHRS and CDR2 YFSETQ. The CDR3 is CASSLGDRGSQETQFF. CDR3 DNA sequence: TGCGCCAGCAGCTTGGGGGACAGGGGGAGTCAAGAGACCCAGTTCTTC.

This clonotype was recorded many times. One end of the junction does not line up with germline, which may come from a read error. V usage is TRBV7-7 and J usage is TRBJ2-5; 9 bases match TRBD1. Germline lookup yields CDR1 SSHAT and CDR2 FNYEAQ (reference sequence). The CDR3 spans 16 residues. In nucleotides, the CDR3 is TGTGCTAGCAGCCGCTCGGGACAGGGCCCTCAAGAGACCCAGTACTTC. It encodes CASSRSGQGPQETQYF.

This clonotype was seen more than once but under ten times. The V gene is TRBV15, the J gene TRBJ2-2, with D perhaps TRBD1 (6 bases). Germline CDR1 and CDR2: LNHNV and YYDKDF (reference sequence). The V gene lost 0 bases and the J gene lost 1 base, with 9 bases spanning the gap. The CDR3 spans 16 residues. Here the CDR3 DNA reads TGTGCCACCAGCAGAGATCCCAGGGGGAACACCGGGGAGCTGTTTTTT. Translated, it gives CATSRDPRGNTGELFF.